This is a list of T cell receptor beta chains from one sample in a study of T cells after yellow fever vaccination. MiXCR, run by TCRdb on the 5' RACE reads, gives a single entry per CDR3 protein. This table has hundreds of thousands of distinct CDR3 sequences, 11% appearing once. The sequenced sample was PBMCs, obtained on the day of the first yellow fever vaccination. The receptors were gathered from a man aged 18-30 years who received the YFV17D yellow fever vaccine. Each CDR3 is given with its conserved first and last residue. Each record gives: V gene, J gene, clone size, D gene, CDR3 DNA, CDR3 protein. D genes are given only for firm matches. Where a row states a size, it is once, few, many or the class of an expanded clone; other rows omit it.

V gene: TRBV9
J gene: TRBJ1-2
clone size: few
D gene: TRBD1
CDR3 DNA: TGTGCCAGCAGCTACCGGACAGGGGATTCCTATGGCTACACCTTC
CDR3 protein: CASSYRTGDSYGYTF

V gene: TRBV28
J gene: TRBJ2-5
clone size: -
D gene: -
CDR3 DNA: TGTGCCAGCAGTTTGGTGGAGCCGACCCAGTACTTC
CDR3 protein: CASSLVEPTQYF

V gene: TRBV5-5
J gene: TRBJ2-1
clone size: -
D gene: -
CDR3 DNA: TGTGCCAGCAGCTCCTCAAGTGGTGGACACGGTTCCCTCAATGAGCAGTTCTTC
CDR3 protein: CASSSSSGGHGSLNEQFF

V gene: TRBV2
J gene: TRBJ2-5
clone size: few
D gene: -
CDR3 DNA: TGTGCCAGCAGTGACCTAATTGAGACCCAGTACTTC
CDR3 protein: CASSDLIETQYF

V gene: TRBV25-1
J gene: TRBJ2-1
clone size: few
D gene: TRBD1
CDR3 DNA: TGTGCCAGCAGTCGCGTTGAGGGGGCTTCCTACAATGAGCAGTTCTTC
CDR3 protein: CASSRVEGASYNEQFF

V gene: TRBV6-4
J gene: TRBJ2-6
clone size: -
D gene: -
CDR3 DNA: TGTGCCAGCAGTGAACTCAGGGCTGGGGCCAACGTCCTGACTTTC
CDR3 protein: CASSELRAGANVLTF

V gene: TRBV7-9
J gene: TRBJ1-1
clone size: many
D gene: -
CDR3 DNA: TGTGCCAGCAGCTTAGATCAGTGGAACACTGAAGCTTTCTTT
CDR3 protein: CASSLDQWNTEAFF

V gene: TRBV4-3
J gene: TRBJ2-5
clone size: -
D gene: TRBD1
CDR3 DNA: TGCGCCAGCAGCCAGCACAGGGGAAGCCGAGAGACCCAGTACTTC
CDR3 protein: CASSQHRGSRETQYF

V gene: TRBV29-1
J gene: TRBJ2-1
clone size: -
D gene: TRBD1
CDR3 DNA: TGCAGCGTCGGGCAGGGGGCCAATGAGCAGTTCTTC
CDR3 protein: CSVGQGANEQFF

V gene: TRBV6-6
J gene: TRBJ2-1
clone size: few
D gene: -
CDR3 DNA: TGTGCCAGCAGGTCACAGGGACTGCAGTTCTTC
CDR3 protein: CASRSQGLQFF

V gene: TRBV7-3
J gene: TRBJ1-1
clone size: few
D gene: TRBD1
CDR3 DNA: TGTGCCAGCAGCTTCAGCAGGGGGGACACTGAAGCTTTCTTT
CDR3 protein: CASSFSRGDTEAFF

V gene: TRBV7-3
J gene: TRBJ2-3
clone size: few
D gene: -
CDR3 DNA: TGTGCCAGCAGCCCCCAATACACAGATACGCAGTATTTT
CDR3 protein: CASSPQYTDTQYF

V gene: TRBV2
J gene: TRBJ2-3
clone size: -
D gene: -
CDR3 DNA: TGTGCCAGCAGTGATAGAGGAGATACGCAGTATTTT
CDR3 protein: CASSDRGDTQYF

V gene: TRBV5-1
J gene: TRBJ2-1
clone size: -
D gene: -
CDR3 DNA: TGCGCCAGCAGCTTGGCCGCGGCTTGGGATGAGCAGTTCTTC
CDR3 protein: CASSLAAAWDEQFF

V gene: TRBV12-3/TRBV12-4
J gene: TRBJ2-1
clone size: -
D gene: TRBD1
CDR3 DNA: TGTGCCAGCAGTCCCTGGGACAGCAACAATGAGCAGTTCTTC
CDR3 protein: CASSPWDSNNEQFF

V gene: TRBV6-1
J gene: TRBJ1-6
clone size: few
D gene: TRBD1
CDR3 DNA: TGTGCCAGCAGTATTATCGGGACAGACAATTCACCCCTCCACTTT
CDR3 protein: CASSIIGTDNSPLHF

V gene: TRBV3-1
J gene: TRBJ1-1
clone size: few
D gene: TRBD1
CDR3 DNA: TGTGCCACCCCGGACAGGGCTGAAGCTTTCTTT
CDR3 protein: CATPDRAEAFF

V gene: TRBV7-9
J gene: TRBJ1-4
clone size: -
D gene: -
CDR3 DNA: TGTGCCAGCAGCGCAGGGGCTAATGAAAAACTGTTTTTT
CDR3 protein: CASSAGANEKLFF

V gene: TRBV5-5
J gene: TRBJ2-2
clone size: few
D gene: TRBD1
CDR3 DNA: TGTGCCAGCAACCGGGACAGGGGTGGCTGGACCGGGGAGCTGTTTTTT
CDR3 protein: CASNRDRGGWTGELFF

V gene: TRBV5-6
J gene: TRBJ2-3
clone size: -
D gene: -
CDR3 DNA: TGTGCCAGCAGCTCCTCACAGGGTTTGGCAGATACGCAGTATTTT
CDR3 protein: CASSSSQGLADTQYF

V gene: TRBV5-5
J gene: TRBJ2-1
clone size: -
D gene: TRBD2
CDR3 DNA: TGTGCCAGCAGCTTTGGCGGGGGGAGGTTGACGGCCCTTAATGAGCAGTTCTTC
CDR3 protein: CASSFGGGRLTALNEQFF

V gene: TRBV7-2
J gene: TRBJ2-1
clone size: few
D gene: TRBD2
CDR3 DNA: TGTGCCAGCAGCTCCGAGCGGGGTGAGCAGTTCTTC
CDR3 protein: CASSSERGEQFF

V gene: TRBV6-2/TRBV6-3
J gene: TRBJ2-6
clone size: -
D gene: -
CDR3 DNA: TGTGCCAGCAGTTTTTTCATCCGCTCTGGGGCCAACGTCCTGACTTTC
CDR3 protein: CASSFFIRSGANVLTF

V gene: TRBV7-6
J gene: TRBJ1-4
clone size: -
D gene: -
CDR3 DNA: TGTGCCAGCAGCCGGCCGGCTCGGGGAAAACTGTTTTTT
CDR3 protein: CASSRPARGKLFF

V gene: TRBV4-1
J gene: TRBJ1-2
clone size: -
D gene: -
CDR3 DNA: TGCGCCAGCAGTAGCCAAGGGGTTGGCTACACCTTC
CDR3 protein: CASSSQGVGYTF

V gene: TRBV7-2
J gene: TRBJ1-1
clone size: -
D gene: -
CDR3 DNA: TGTGCCAGCAGCTCGACACCGAAAGCTTTCTTT
CDR3 protein: CASSSTPKAFF

V gene: TRBV29-1
J gene: TRBJ1-2
clone size: few
D gene: -
CDR3 DNA: TGCAGCGCCATTACGACGGTCTATGGCTACACCTTC
CDR3 protein: CSAITTVYGYTF

V gene: TRBV7-9
J gene: TRBJ2-1
clone size: few
D gene: -
CDR3 DNA: TGTGCCAGCAGCTTGGGTAGGTGGAATGAGCAGTTCTTC
CDR3 protein: CASSLGRWNEQFF